Listed here are 8 T cell receptor beta chains from one sample, sequenced in a study of T cell repertoires in cytomegalovirus infection. MiXCR, applied by TCRdb to the reads, yields one record per CDR3 protein. The sample has around 190,000 distinct CDR3 sequences; approximately 15% are singletons. Sequenced sample: PBMCs. These receptors all come from a human donor in good health (CMV status not recorded). Some clones in this sample may be carry-over from other donors' samples.

This clonotype was counted ten times or more. CDR3 region: CASSLGQGARSEAFF. In nucleotides, the CDR3 is TGTGCCAGCAGTTTAGGGCAGGGGGCGCGGAGTGAAGCTTTCTTT. The chain employs TRBV28 and TRBJ1-1; 8 nucleotides align to TRBD1. The CDR3 has 15 residues. J lost 7 bases, V lost 2 bases, and 9 bases had no gene match. The V gene's germline CDR1 is MDHEN and CDR2 SYDVKM. The complete variable domain, with remaining parts taken from reference TRBV28 and TRBJ1-1, reads DVKVTQSSRYLVKRTGEKVFLECVQDMDHENMFWYRQDPGLGLRLIYFSYDVKMKEKGDIPEGYSVSREKKERFSLILESASTNQTSMYLCASSLGQGARSEAFFGQGTRLTVV.

This clonotype came up a few times. The junction and the germline gene differ at one end; a read error may be behind it. This sequence joins TRBV5-6 and TRBJ2-5, with a tentative D call TRBD2 (5 bases). Germline V gene lookup returns CDR1 SGHDT and CDR2 YYEEEE. The CDR3 loop spans 15 amino acids. The CDR3 sequence is CASSSAERTQETQYF. The CDR3, as DNA: TGTGCCAGTAGCTCAGCGGAGAGGACCCAAGAGACCCAGTACTTC.

The V and J genes are TRBV7-9 and TRBJ2-5; a weak D match, TRBD2 (5 bases). Germline CDR1 and CDR2: SEHNR and FQNEAQ (reference sequence). CDR3 size: 14 residues. V was pared by 5 bases and J by 2 bases, with 12 bases between. The CDR3 nucleotides read TGTGCCAGCAGCCCTCCTGAGCGGCAAGAGACCCAGTACTTC. Residues: CASSPPERQETQYF. The complete variable domain, with remaining parts taken from reference TRBV7-9 and TRBJ2-5, reads DTGVSQNPRHKITKRGQNVTFRCDPISEHNRLYWYRQTLGQGPEFLTYFQNEAQLEKSRLLSDRFSAERPKGSFSTLEIQRTEQGDSAMYLCASSPPERQETQYFGPGTRLLVL.

The rearrangement joins TRBV6-2 or TRBV6-3 to TRBJ2-6, with D perhaps matching TRBD1 (8 bases). The CDR3 totals 15 residues. V shed 8 bases and J shed 2 bases, with 13 bases lying between them. Germline V lookup: CDR1 MNHEY, CDR2 SVGEGT. The CDR3 is CASDRGLTGANVLTF. CDR3 coding DNA: TGTGCCAGCGACAGGGGACTAACTGGGGCCAACGTCCTGACTTTC.

The chain links TRBV29-1 to TRBJ1-2; TRBD1 agrees at 8 bases. The length of the CDR3 is 13 residues. The junction had 4 bases not matched to a gene; V was cut back by 1 base and J by 6 bases. CDR1 is SQVTM and CDR2 is ANQGSEA in the germline V gene. CDR3 loop: CSVEGTGKDGYTF. The CDR3 nucleotides read TGCAGCGTTGAAGGGACAGGGAAGGATGGCTACACCTTC. Full variable domain (rest looked up from reference TRBV29-1 and TRBJ1-2): SAVISQKPSRDICQRGTSLTIQCQVDSQVTMMFWYRQQPGQSLTLIATANQGSEATYESGFVIDKFPISRPNLTFSTLTVSNMSPEDSSIYLCSVEGTGKDGYTFGSGTRLTVV.

The chain joins TRBV12-5 to TRBJ1-5; 7 bases are shared with TRBD1. The CDR3 is 15 residues long. The trim removed 4 bases at V and 1 base at J, leaving 4 bases unmatched. Per germline, CDR1 LGHNT and CDR2 FRNRAP. For the CDR3, the DNA is TGTGCTAGTGGTTCCGACAGGGACAGCAATCAGCCCCAGCATTTT. It codes for CASGSDRDSNQPQHF.

V usage is TRBV5-4 and J usage is TRBJ1-2; D is unresolved. Deletions cut 1 base from V and 4 bases from J, with 14 bases between. Germline-derived CDR1 and CDR2 are SGHNT and YYREEE (reference sequence). CDR3 length: 15 residues. The CDR3 sequence: CASSLTPTDFYGYTF. As DNA, the CDR3 is TGTGCCAGCAGCTTGACCCCTACAGATTTCTATGGCTACACCTTC.

The rearrangement links TRBV12-3 or TRBV12-4 to TRBJ1-1, with unresolved D. Trimming took off 2 bases at V and 4 bases at J, with 8 bases between the two ends. There are 13 residues in the CDR3. The CDR3 spells CASSLTMATEAFF. For the CDR3, the DNA is TGTGCCAGCAGTTTAACCATGGCCACTGAAGCTTTCTTT.